The 31 T cell receptor beta chains presented below share a single source sample, sequenced in a study of T cells expressing NK-cell markers. TCRdb reworked the 5' RACE reads into one entry per CDR3 protein, no DNA. Its clone listing holds about 540,000 distinct CDR3 sequences. The material sequenced was blood T cells: a sorted CD56 or NKG2C T cell subset, CD4+ or CD8+ T cells, or bulk PBMC T cells (not recorded which). These receptors were taken from a man between 18 and 35 years old in good health.

This chain uses TRBV5-1 with TRBJ2-6. CDR3 size: 11 residues. Germline V gene sequence: CDR1 SGHRS, CDR2 YFSETQ. Here the CDR3 reads CASTGANVLTF.

The chain joins TRBV7-9 to TRBJ2-3; TCRdb selects TRBD2, and the lack of DNA leaves this call unchecked. The CDR3 is made up of 14 amino acids. Germline V CDR1 and CDR2: SEHNR, FQNEAQ (reference sequence). The CDR3 region is CASSLLAAEDTQYF.

This chain joins TRBV12-3 or TRBV12-4 and TRBJ1-1. This CDR3 is 15 amino acids long. This chain's CDR3 is CASSRLASVHPEAFF.

This chain connects TRBV24-1 to TRBJ2-1; the TCRdb call, TRBD2, lacks DNA for checking. CDR1 and CDR2 from the germline V gene are KGHDR and SFDVKD. CDR3 size: 17 residues. The CDR3 sequence is CATSVPSGRLSYNEQFF.

V and J are TRBV5-1 and TRBJ2-3. Germline lookup yields CDR1 SGHRS and CDR2 YFSETQ. The CDR3 extends over 15 amino acids. CDR3: CASSLGQAFTDTQYF.

J is TRBJ1-6 and V is TRBV7-9; TCRdb gives TRBD1 as the D gene, but with no DNA this cannot be confirmed. The germline V gene has CDR1 SEHNR and CDR2 FQNEAQ (reference sequence). The CDR3 totals 14 residues. CDR3 loop: CASSLEQGNSPLHF.

The genes are TRBV29-1 and TRBJ2-3; TCRdb's D call of TRBD1 is untestable without DNA. Germline loops: CDR1 SQVTM, CDR2 ANQGSEA. This CDR3 region has 16 residues. This CDR3 is CSVTTTGQGFTDTQYF.

The rearrangement joins TRBV10-3 to TRBJ1-6; checking the TCRdb D call of TRBD1 is not possible without DNA. Germline CDR1 and CDR2: ENHRY and SYGVKD. The CDR3 totals 15 residues. The CDR3 protein is CAISAQETGSASLHF.

The rearrangement joins TRBV6-2 or TRBV6-3 to TRBJ1-4; TCRdb gives TRBD1 as the D gene, but with no DNA this cannot be confirmed. The germline CDR1 and CDR2 sequences are MNHEY and SVGEGT. CDR3 size: 15 residues. The CDR3 here is CASASPGQTNEKLFF.

The chain combines TRBV4-1 with TRBJ2-3; TCRdb gives TRBD1 as the D gene, but with no DNA this cannot be confirmed. Germline V lookup: CDR1 MGHRA, CDR2 YSYEKL. The CDR3 length is 14 residues. This CDR3 reads CASSQENRQGTQYF.

The chain combines TRBV10-3 with TRBJ2-1; TCRdb lists TRBD2, though no DNA is available to test this call. The CDR3 is 14 amino acids. Germline-derived CDR1 and CDR2 are ENHRY and SYGVKD. CDR3: CAIGSSSKGNEQFF.

The chain has TRBV10-3 and TRBJ1-5; TCRdb's assignment of TRBD1 cannot be checked, as there is no DNA. From germline, CDR1 is ENHRY and CDR2 SYGVKD. There are 16 residues in the CDR3. This CDR3 is CAISEWGQGGNQPQHF.

This sequence joins TRBV20-1 and TRBJ2-2; there is no DNA to check the TCRdb D call of TRBD1. The CDR3 is made up of 12 amino acids. Germline V lookup: CDR1 DFQATT, CDR2 SNEGSKA (reference sequence). CDR3: CSAGQVVGELFF.

The chain couples TRBV29-1 to TRBJ2-1; TCRdb reports TRBD2, a call that lacks DNA to check it against. The CDR3 totals 13 residues. Per germline, CDR1 SQVTM and CDR2 ANQGSEA. Here the CDR3 reads CSVELAARPVQFF.

The gene calls are TRBV7-8 and TRBJ2-1; TCRdb lists TRBD2, though no DNA is available to test this call. Germline loops: CDR1 SGHVS, CDR2 FQNEAQ. The length of the CDR3 is 16 residues. CDR3 sequence reads: CASSLVFTSGTNEQFF.

The chain uses TRBV7-2 and TRBJ2-2. There are 17 residues in the CDR3. Germline assignment: CDR1 SGHTA and CDR2 FQGNSA. The CDR3 loop reads CASSPYRRQCHTGELFF.

The chain joins TRBV6-1 to TRBJ2-1; lacking DNA, the TRBD2 call made by TCRdb goes unchecked. There are 14 residues in the CDR3. Germline V gives CDR1 MNHNS, CDR2 SASEGT. The CDR3 loop is CASTGAGSYNEQFF.

The gene calls are TRBV12-3 or TRBV12-4 and TRBJ1-2. The CDR3 consists of 13 residues. The CDR3 protein is CATKGGHSRGYTF.

J is TRBJ2-3 and V is TRBV10-3; the D call from TCRdb, TRBD2, cannot be confirmed without DNA. Germline loops: CDR1 ENHRY, CDR2 SYGVKD. The CDR3 spans 15 residues. The CDR3 protein is CATSLSGGSTDTQYF.

The chain recombines TRBV10-3 with TRBJ2-1. The germline CDR1 and CDR2 sequences are ENHRY and SYGVKD. The CDR3 runs to 15 residues. CDR3 protein: CAISIREAPHNEQFF.

The chain carries TRBV29-1 and TRBJ2-1; with no DNA, the TCRdb D assignment of TRBD1 cannot be verified. The CDR3 runs to 14 residues. Germline assignment: CDR1 SQVTM and CDR2 ANQGSEA. The CDR3 protein is CSVTVAGGGNEQFF.

The gene calls are TRBV11-2 and TRBJ2-2; TCRdb calls TRBD1, which cannot be checked without DNA. CDR3 length: 16 amino acids. Looked up from germline, CDR1 is SGHAT and CDR2 is FQNNGV. This CDR3 reads CASRRGHRDNTGELFF. The whole variable domain, filled in from reference TRBV11-2 and TRBJ2-2, reads EAGVAQSPRYKIIEKRQSVAFWCNPISGHATLYWYQQILGQGPKLLIQFQNNGVVDDSQLPKDRFSAERLKGVDSTLKIQPAKLEDSAVYLCASRRGHRDNTGELFFGEGSRLTVL.

The chain employs TRBV29-1 and TRBJ2-1; TCRdb reports TRBD1, a call that lacks DNA to check it against. The CDR3 spans 16 residues. From germline, CDR1 is SQVTM and CDR2 ANQGSEA. The CDR3 loop is CSSEGHRTGPRNEQFF.

The chain recombines TRBV6-2 or TRBV6-3 with TRBJ2-1; TCRdb gives TRBD2 as the D gene, but with no DNA this cannot be confirmed. Germline CDR1 reads MNHEY; CDR2 reads SVGEGT. The CDR3 totals 20 residues. This CDR3 reads CASSPPWGLAGGVSYNEQFF.

The rearrangement uses TRBV24-1 and TRBJ1-2; without DNA, the TCRdb call of TRBD1 cannot be checked. Per the germline V gene, CDR1 is KGHDR and CDR2 is SFDVKD. This CDR3 spans 13 amino acids. This CDR3 reads CATSDEGESGYTF.

This chain joins TRBV20-1 and TRBJ1-5; TCRdb calls TRBD1, which cannot be checked without DNA. The CDR3 runs to 15 residues. Germline CDR1 and CDR2: DFQATT and SNEGSKA (reference sequence). Here the CDR3 reads CSALGGTENNQPQHF.

The CDR3 sequence is CGLGQGPNYGYTF. The gene calls are TRBV29-1 and TRBJ1-2; TCRdb returns TRBD1, unconfirmable since there is no DNA. Germline V gives CDR1 SQVTM, CDR2 ANQGSEA. The CDR3 length is 13 residues.

V usage is TRBV29-1 and J usage is TRBJ2-5. Per germline, CDR1 SQVTM and CDR2 ANQGSEA. The CDR3 has 13 residues. The CDR3: CSVDSAEQETQYF.

The V call is TRBV6-1, the J call TRBJ1-5; TCRdb designates TRBD1, a call that cannot be tested without DNA. Germline assignment: CDR1 MNHNS and CDR2 SASEGT. This CDR3 has 15 amino acids. The CDR3 reads CASSSLGRGPQPQHF.

The rearrangement joins TRBV7-6 to TRBJ2-3; as DNA is missing, the TRBD1 call by TCRdb cannot be tested. The length of the CDR3 is 14 residues. Germline V gene sequence: CDR1 SGHVS, CDR2 FNYEAQ. The CDR3 loop is CASSLVTGPGTQYF.

V and J are TRBV25-1 and TRBJ2-3; lacking DNA, the TRBD2 call made by TCRdb goes unchecked. CDR1 MGHDK and CDR2 SYGVNS come from the germline V gene. CDR3 size: 16 residues. The CDR3 sequence: CASSGLGGGSTDTQYF.